The clone carrying this T cell receptor beta chain was seen a few times. Primers included in the PCR were 60 Vbeta and 13 Jbeta primers. Sequencing used immunoSEQ multiplex PCR; TCRdb keeps in-frame clones, though not all of them. The top ten clones hold 0.85% to 1.4% of a sample with fewer than 250,000 clones, around 80% of them seen once. CDR3 length: 13 residues. Trimming removed 6 bases at V and 8 bases at J, with 14 bases between. Per the germline V gene, CDR1 is SGHVS and CDR2 is FQNEAQ. The entry originates in a study of cytomegalovirus exposure and HLA in healthy donors. The gene calls are TRBV7-8 and TRBJ2-1; D possibly corresponds to TRBD1 (5 bases). Source material: PBMCs. The TCR originated in a woman between 35 and 50 years old in good health and CMV-seronegative. The CDR3 reads CASSPPRADEQFF. CDR3 in DNA: TGTGCCAGCAGTCCCCCCAGGGCGGATGAGCAGTTCTTC.